One and the same sample provided the 23 T cell receptor beta chains below, sequenced in a study of cytomegalovirus exposure and HLA in healthy donors (dated 2017 in TCRdb). Libraries were prepared through the immunoSEQ multiplex PCR assay. For the multiplex PCR, a mixture combining 60 forward primers for TCR Vbeta segments and 13 reverse primers for TCR Jbeta segments was used. Held by TCRdb, this immuneACCESS table contains in-frame sequences only and omits some clones. Under half of the omission traces to an unresolved V gene where checked; the cause of the rest is unknown. The sample table lists 150,000 to 200,000 clones, 70% to 90% of them with a count of one. Jointly, the top ten make up roughly 0.75% of the sample. What was sequenced was PBMCs. The receptors derive from a woman under 30 in good health and CMV-seronegative.

The V call is TRBV29-1, the J call TRBJ2-7; 9 nucleotides line up with TRBD2. The trim removed 4 bases at V and 4 bases at J, leaving 11 bases unmatched. This CDR3 spans 15 amino acids. Germline V gives CDR1 SQVTM, CDR2 ANQGSEA. The chain's CDR3 is CSVGFWGTSRYEQYF. CDR3 bases: TGCAGCGTTGGTTTCTGGGGGACTAGCAGATACGAGCAGTACTTC.

The chain has TRBV5-8 and TRBJ1-1; D not certain. CDR1 and CDR2 from the germline V gene are SGHTS and YDEGEE. CDR3 length equals 14 residues. Trimming took off 1 base at V and 1 base at J, with 8 bases between the two ends. CDR3 protein: CASSLLGGNTEAFF. CDR3 DNA sequence: TGTGCCAGCAGCTTGCTCGGCGGGAACACTGAAGCTTTCTTT.

This chain joins TRBV4-2 and TRBJ2-2, with 7 bases that match TRBD2. Trimming at V came to 1 base and at J to 4 bases, leaving 6 bases not matched to a gene. The CDR3 totals 16 residues. Germline assignment: CDR1 LGHNA and CDR2 YNFKEQ. The CDR3, as DNA: TGTGCCAGCAGCCAAGGGCTAGCGGACCTCACCGGGGAGCTGTTTTTT. Its translation is CASSQGLADLTGELFF.

Comments on this clone: Mismatch with germline at one junction end may stem from a read error. This sequence joins TRBV7-9 and TRBJ2-5; TRBD2 agrees at 11 bases. Germline assignment: CDR1 SEHNR and CDR2 FQNEAQ (reference sequence). The CDR3 totals 17 residues. The CDR3 region is CSSSFPVTSGMGETQYF. The CDR3 bases are TGTTCCAGCAGCTTCCCAGTGACTAGCGGGATGGGGGAGACCCAGTACTTC. The variable domain in full, completed from reference TRBV7-9 and TRBJ2-5, reads DTGVSQNPRHKITKRGQNVTFRCDPISEHNRLYWYRQTLGQGPEFLTYFQNEAQLEKSRLLSDRFSAERPKGSFSTLEIQRTEQGDSAMYLCSSSFPVTSGMGETQYFGPGTRLLVL.

CDR3 residues: CASSDQWTGIQPQHF. The DNA of the CDR3 is TGTGCCAGCAGTGATCAATGGACAGGGATTCAGCCCCAGCATTTT. The chain is built from TRBV6-1 and TRBJ1-5; 8 bases align to TRBD1. V dropped 3 bases and J dropped 6; count of bases not matched to a gene: 7. The CDR3 has 15 amino acids. The germline CDR1 and CDR2 sequences are MNHNS and SASEGT.

The chain employs TRBV4-2 and TRBJ1-5; TRBD1 matches at 8 bases. Germline CDR1 and CDR2: LGHNA and YNFKEQ. The CDR3 is 17 residues long. The V segment lost 0 bases and the J segment 1 base; nucleotides outside the gene matches: 5. CDR3 nucleotide sequence: TGTGCCAGCAGCCAAGAAACCTGGACAGGGAGCAATCAGCCCCAGCATTTT. Protein product: CASSQETWTGSNQPQHF.

This chain uses TRBV19 with TRBJ2-1; tentative D call: TRBD2 (6 bases). V gave up 4 bases and J gave up 10 bases, with 20 bases separating them. The CDR3 has 15 residues. The germline V gene has CDR1 LNHDA and CDR2 SQIVND (reference sequence). The CDR3 coding sequence is TGTGCCAGTAGTACCACTAGTGTTGGGGCGGGGGAGCAGTTCTTC. It encodes CASSTTSVGAGEQFF.

The chain uses TRBV4-1 and TRBJ1-3, with 7 nucleotides matching TRBD1. The CDR3 extends over 20 amino acids. CDR1 and CDR2 from the germline V gene are MGHRA and YSYEKL. The J segment lost 3 bases and the V segment lost 3 bases, leaving 20 bases of the junction unmatched. The chain's CDR3 is CASSQSTGFRQGRLGNTIYF. DNA of the CDR3: TGCGCCAGCAGCCAGTCAACTGGGTTTAGACAGGGCCGACTTGGAAACACCATATATTTT.

A single count supports this clone. The gene calls are TRBV7-8 and TRBJ2-3, with D perhaps TRBD1 (5 bases). V lost 1 base to trimming and J lost 2 bases, with 7 bases between them. The CDR3 contains 14 residues. Looked up from germline, CDR1 is SGHVS and CDR2 is FQNEAQ. Here the CDR3 DNA reads TGTGCCAGCAGCTTAGTAGGGGTCACAGATACGCAGTATTTT. Amino acids: CASSLVGVTDTQYF.

The chain recombines TRBV19 with TRBJ1-1; the match to TRBD1 covers 7 bases. The CDR3 runs 17 residues. V lost 5 bases to trimming and J lost 0 bases; unmatched junction nucleotides: 12. Germline V gives CDR1 LNHDA, CDR2 SQIVND (reference sequence). The CDR3 region has the DNA TGTGCCAGTAGTCGAAGCGGACAGGTGATCATGAACACTGAAGCTTTCTTT. As protein: CASSRSGQVIMNTEAFF.

The V call is TRBV4-1, the J call TRBJ2-1; 11 bases are a match to TRBD1. V lost 3 bases, J lost 7 bases, and 8 bases stayed unmatched. The CDR3 runs to 16 residues. Per germline, CDR1 MGHRA and CDR2 YSYEKL. The CDR3 reads CASSQAGQGARNEQFF. The CDR3, as DNA: TGCGCCAGCAGCCAGGCCGGACAGGGGGCACGAAATGAGCAGTTCTTC.

The chain combines TRBV30 with TRBJ2-7; tentatively, D is TRBD1 (6 bases). V shed 2 bases and J shed 6 bases, with 20 bases lying between them. The CDR3 is 15 amino acids. CDR1 and CDR2 (germline): GTSNPN, SVGIG (reference sequence). CDR3 nucleotides: TGTGCCTGGAGTTCCACAGGGATAATTGTGGGCGAGCAGTACTTC. The encoded protein is CAWSSTGIIVGEQYF.

This clone was detected only once. In DNA, the CDR3 is TGTGCCAGCAGTTTATCCGCAGGGGGCCTCTCCTACAATGAGCAGTTCTTC. It specifies CASSLSAGGLSYNEQFF. This chain uses TRBV27 with TRBJ2-1, with 8 bases identical to TRBD1. J gave up 0 bases and V 0 bases, and 4 bases lay outside the gene matches. The CDR3 runs to 17 residues. From germline, CDR1 is MNHEY and CDR2 SMNVEV (reference sequence).

The CDR3 DNA follows: TGCGCCAGCAGCACTCGGACAGGGGGGAACAATGGCTACACCTTC. Translating gives CASSTRTGGNNGYTF. The chain employs TRBV5-1 and TRBJ1-2, with 10 bases identical to TRBD1. This CDR3 has 15 residues. The V gene's germline CDR1 is SGHRS and CDR2 YFSETQ. The ends lost 4 bases at V and 6 bases at J; junction bases unmatched: 9.

CDR3 nucleotide sequence: TGTGCCAGCAGCTCCTCAGGGTCCTATGGCTACACCTTC. Translated: CASSSSGSYGYTF. The V call is TRBV7-2, the J call TRBJ1-2; tentative D call: TRBD1 (5 bases). The CDR3 is 13 amino acids. Trimming pared 4 bases from V and 4 bases from J, leaving 10 bases between. The germline gives CDR1 SGHTA, CDR2 FQGNSA.

The CDR3 DNA reads as TGTGCCAGCAGTCAATCCAGGGAGGTTCGGGCTTTCTTT. Residues: CASSQSREVRAFF. The chain uses TRBV6-5 and TRBJ1-1; weak D call: TRBD1 (5 bases). The CDR3 length is 13 residues. Trimming removed 5 bases at V and 11 bases at J, with 18 bases between. CDR1 is MNHEY and CDR2 is SVGAGI in the germline V gene.

This clone came up a few times. CDR3 nucleotides: TGTGCCAGCAGACCTCTCCCGGGGGGGCGGGAGGCGGAAGAGACCCAGTACTTC. Residues: CASRPLPGGREAEETQYF. The chain combines TRBV9 with TRBJ2-5; 8 nucleotides agree with TRBD2. Per germline, CDR1 SGDLS and CDR2 YYNGEE. The length of the CDR3 is 18 residues. With V trimmed by 5 bases and J by 3 bases, 18 bases remained unmatched. Filled out from reference TRBV9 and TRBJ2-5, the complete variable domain reads DSGVTQTPKHLITATGQRVTLRCSPRSGDLSVYWYQQSLDQGLQFLIQYYNGEERAKGNILERFSAQQFPDLHSELNLSSLELGDSALYFCASRPLPGGREAEETQYFGPGTRLLVL.

This chain joins TRBV5-4 and TRBJ2-7, with 7 nucleotides matching TRBD1. Losses at the gene ends were 2 bases for V and 2 bases for J; bases not matched to a gene: 7. This CDR3 has 15 residues. The V gene's germline CDR1 is SGHNT and CDR2 YYREEE (reference sequence). CDR3 DNA: TGTGCCAGCAGCTTCAGGGGGAGCGATACCTACGAGCAGTACTTC. This translates into CASSFRGSDTYEQYF.

CDR3 loop: CSGSRYGYTF. Here the CDR3 DNA reads TGCAGTGGTTCCCGCTATGGCTACACCTTC. The J gene is TRBJ1-2, the V gene TRBV20-1; D uncertain. The CDR3 contains 10 residues. Germline V gene lookup returns CDR1 DFQATT and CDR2 SNEGSKA (reference sequence). V was pared by 7 bases and J by 4 bases, with 7 bases between.

The chain uses TRBV4-3 and TRBJ2-6; weak D call: TRBD2 (6 bases). The length of the CDR3 is 18 residues. The germline V and J ends were trimmed by 0 bases and 4 bases, with 16 bases remaining between them. Looked up from germline, CDR1 is LGHNA and CDR2 is YSLEER. CDR3 amino acids: CASSQEVPGVAGANVLTF. The CDR3 DNA reads as TGCGCCAGCAGCCAAGAAGTACCGGGAGTAGCGGGGGCCAACGTCCTGACTTTC.

As DNA, the CDR3 is TGCGCCAGCAGCCAACTTTGGGACAGCTCCTACGAGCAGTACTTC. It specifies CASSQLWDSSYEQYF. The J gene is TRBJ2-7, the V gene TRBV4-3, with 7 bases that match TRBD1. The J segment lost 0 bases and the V segment lost 2 bases, leaving 4 bases of the junction unmatched. CDR1 and CDR2 (germline): LGHNA, YSLEER. The CDR3 is made up of 15 amino acids.

The V gene is TRBV2, the J gene TRBJ1-2; TRBD1 is a possible D gene (5 bases). Germline V gene sequence: CDR1 SNHLY, CDR2 FYNNEI. V lost 7 bases and J lost 10, with 22 bases in between. This CDR3 comprises 14 residues. For the CDR3, the DNA is TGTGCCAGCACAGCGGGGGGTCCTAGCAGTGTCTACACCTTC. Its protein product is CASTAGGPSSVYTF.

The V and J genes are TRBV5-1 and TRBJ2-7, with TRBD2 matching over 12 bases. Germline CDR1 SGHRS, CDR2 YFSETQ. The V and J ends lost 2 bases and 5 bases, in that order; junction bases with no gene match: 5. The CDR3 is 15 amino acids. For the CDR3, the DNA is TGCGCCAGCAGCTTAGGACTAGCGGGATTTAACGAGCAGTACTTC. Encoded protein: CASSLGLAGFNEQYF.